These 32 T cell receptor beta chains were sequenced from one sample in a study of radiotherapy plus CTLA-4 blockade in lung cancer. The table came from immunoSEQ multiplex PCR; TCRdb's copy has only in-frame clones and leaves some out. The sample consists of roughly 40,000 clones, about four fifths of them appearing once. Here the sequenced sample was peripheral blood, taken from a patient treated with radiotherapy plus ipilimumab. The receptors were sampled from a human donor with non-small cell lung cancer that progressed on radiotherapy plus ipilimumab.

This chain connects TRBV11-2 to TRBJ2-4; TRBD1 might be the D (5 bases). V was shortened by 5 bases and J by 6 bases, with 17 bases between the two germline ends. Germline V lookup: CDR1 SGHAT, CDR2 FQNNGV. The length of the CDR3 is 15 residues. For the CDR3, the DNA is TGTGCCAGCAGCCCCTTTCAGACAGCTAGAAACATTCAGTACTTC. It translates to CASSPFQTARNIQYF. The full variable domain, with the rest looked up from reference TRBV11-2 and TRBJ2-4, is EAGVAQSPRYKIIEKRQSVAFWCNPISGHATLYWYQQILGQGPKLLIQFQNNGVVDDSQLPKDRFSAERLKGVDSTLKIQPAKLEDSAVYLCASSPFQTARNIQYFGAGTRLSVL.

This clone rates as medium-sized. The J gene is TRBJ1-3, the V gene TRBV29-1; D gene uncertain. The CDR3 has 12 residues. V was trimmed by 2 bases and J by 0 bases, leaving 2 bases between them. Germline values: CDR1 SQVTM, CDR2 ANQGSEA. The CDR3 loop reads CSVEYSGNTIYF. DNA of the CDR3: TGCAGCGTTGAATACTCTGGAAACACCATATATTTT.

This clone was seen a handful of times. This rearrangement joins TRBV6-5 to TRBJ2-5; TRBD2 aligns across 7 bases. In germline, CDR1 is MNHEY, CDR2 SVGAGI. J lost 5 bases, V lost 7 bases, and 7 bases had no gene match. The length of the CDR3 is 13 residues. CDR3: CASTGRGWETQYF. The CDR3 bases are TGTGCCAGCACGGGGCGGGGGTGGGAGACCCAGTACTTC.

CDR3 loop: CAISDKSNYGYTF. Written as DNA, the CDR3 is TGTGCCATCAGTGACAAATCTAACTATGGCTACACCTTC. The chain carries TRBV10-3 and TRBJ1-2; D remains unclear. Looked up from germline, CDR1 is ENHRY and CDR2 is SYGVKD. The CDR3 has 13 amino acids. Trimming removed 3 bases at V and 0 bases at J, with 5 bases between.

This chain connects TRBV9 to TRBJ2-7; TRBD2 is a possible D gene (6 bases). The CDR3 runs to 14 residues. The germline CDR1 and CDR2 sequences are SGDLS and YYNGEE. The V end lost 0 bases, the J end lost 4 bases, and 11 bases lay between the germline ends. CDR3 sequence (DNA): TGTGCCAGCAGCGTAGACTTGGGAGGTTACGAGCAGTACTTC. Translation gives CASSVDLGGYEQYF.

The chain uses TRBV5-1 and TRBJ2-7; D is possibly TRBD1 (6 bases). V lost 4 bases and J 3 bases, leaving 14 bases between the germline ends. This CDR3 comprises 14 residues. Germline V gene sequence: CDR1 SGHRS, CDR2 YFSETQ. CDR3 sequence (DNA): TGCGCCAGCAGCATTACAGGGCAGCTCTACGAGCAGTACTTC. It specifies CASSITGQLYEQYF.

V gene TRBV29-1 combines with J gene TRBJ1-2; unclear D gene. This CDR3 contains 12 residues. The V end lost 4 bases, the J end lost 3 bases, and 9 bases lay between the germline ends. Germline CDR1 SQVTM, CDR2 ANQGSEA. The CDR3 here is CSVVPGDYGYTF. CDR3 coding DNA: TGCAGCGTTGTTCCGGGAGACTATGGCTACACCTTC.

The chain recombines TRBV29-1 with TRBJ2-7; 8 bases are shared with TRBD1. Germline CDR1 SQVTM, CDR2 ANQGSEA. With 7 bases clipped from V and 3 bases from J, the junction kept 8 bases outside the gene matches. The CDR3 has 13 residues. CDR3 DNA sequence: TGCAGCGCCGAGACAGGGGCAAGCTACGAGCAGTACTTC. As protein: CSAETGASYEQYF.

The chain links TRBV6-6 to TRBJ2-7, with D maybe TRBD2 (5 bases). With 6 bases removed from V and 6 bases from J, the gap between germline ends came to 15 bases. The CDR3 runs to 13 residues. Germline V lookup: CDR1 MNHNY, CDR2 SVGAGI (reference sequence). The DNA of the CDR3 is TGTGCCAGCAGCCCGTCGACACGGGGCGAGCAGTACTTC. This gives the protein CASSPSTRGEQYF.

The CDR3 here is CASSIQRGLQETQYF. The CDR3 DNA reads TGTGCCAGTAGTATCCAGCGGGGACTACAAGAGACCCAGTACTTC. The V gene is TRBV19, the J gene TRBJ2-5, with 7 bases identical to TRBD2. V shed 3 bases and J 2 bases; nucleotides not matched to a gene: 6. Germline-derived CDR1 and CDR2 are LNHDA and SQIVND (reference sequence). This CDR3 is 15 amino acids long.

The chain recombines TRBV4-1 with TRBJ2-2; D is possibly TRBD2 (6 bases). The V end lost 4 bases, the J end lost 1 base, and 10 bases lay between the germline ends. Looked up from germline, CDR1 is MGHRA and CDR2 is YSYEKL. This CDR3 region has 15 residues. This CDR3 reads CASSPGLLNTGELFF. CDR3 DNA: TGCGCCAGCAGCCCGGGACTTTTGAACACCGGGGAGCTGTTTTTT.

This rearrangement joins TRBV11-2 to TRBJ2-7; D gene ambiguous. V lost 5 bases and J lost 4, with 9 bases in between. The CDR3 spans 12 residues. Germline values: CDR1 SGHAT, CDR2 FQNNGV. In nucleotides, the CDR3 is TGTGCCAGCAGCCCGAATCGGTACGAGCAGTACTTC. This gives the protein CASSPNRYEQYF.

The chain recombines TRBV19 with TRBJ1-3, with 8 bases fitting TRBD1. This CDR3 has 16 amino acids. Per the germline V gene, CDR1 is LNHDA and CDR2 is SQIVND (reference sequence). V was pared by 5 bases and J by 1 base, with 7 bases of the junction left unmatched. This CDR3 reads CASSPGTGTSGNTIYF. The CDR3 DNA follows: TGTGCCAGTAGTCCCGGGACAGGAACTTCTGGAAACACCATATATTTT.

This chain joins TRBV7-2 and TRBJ2-3; TRBD2 agrees at 9 bases. Looked up from germline, CDR1 is SGHTA and CDR2 is FQGNSA. Trimming at V came to 4 bases and at J to 0 bases, leaving 2 bases not matched to a gene. This CDR3 spans 15 amino acids. CDR3 in DNA: TGTGCCAGCAGCTCAAGCGGGGGGAGCACAGATACGCAGTATTTT. Translating it yields CASSSSGGSTDTQYF.

The chain uses TRBV9 and TRBJ1-2; 9 bases match TRBD1. Germline CDR1 is SGDLS and CDR2 is YYNGEE. This CDR3 has 15 residues. The V gene end was trimmed by 4 bases and the J gene end by 4 bases; junction bases not matched to a gene: 8. The CDR3 DNA reads TGTGCCAGCAGCTCCCGGACAGGGGAGGCCTATGGCTACACCTTC. This codes for CASSSRTGEAYGYTF.

This CDR3 is CASSQTVPFNSPLHF. DNA for the CDR3: TGCGCCAGCAGCCAGACAGTTCCCTTTAATTCACCCCTCCACTTT. The V gene is TRBV4-3, the J gene TRBJ1-6; tentatively, D is TRBD1 (5 bases). CDR1 is LGHNA, CDR2 YSLEER, per germline. V was cut by 3 bases and J by 6 bases, with 12 bases left in between. The CDR3 has 15 residues.

The rearrangement links TRBV9 to TRBJ1-3, with D unclear. Trimming shortened V by 0 bases and J by 0 bases, and 7 bases separated the two germline ends. Per the germline V gene, CDR1 is SGDLS and CDR2 is YYNGEE. This CDR3 spans 15 amino acids. The CDR3 region is CASSVAEFSGNTIYF. Here the CDR3 DNA reads TGTGCCAGCAGCGTAGCGGAGTTCTCTGGAAACACCATATATTTT.

The J gene is TRBJ2-6, the V gene TRBV5-1, with D perhaps matching TRBD2 (5 bases). The V gene lost 4 bases and the J gene lost 0 bases, with 11 bases spanning the gap. There are 16 residues in the CDR3. The germline gives CDR1 SGHRS, CDR2 YFSETQ. The CDR3 DNA is TGCGCCAGCAGCCCGAGGGCGGGCTCTGGGGCCAACGTCCTGACTTTC. This encodes CASSPRAGSGANVLTF. Looking up the rest from reference TRBV5-1 and TRBJ2-6 gives the full variable domain: KAGVTQTPRYLIKTRGQQVTLSCSPISGHRSVSWYQQTPGQGLQFLFEYFSETQRNKGNFPGRFSGRQFSNSRSEMNVSTLELGDSALYLCASSPRAGSGANVLTFGAGSRLTVL.

This clone came up a few times. The chain's CDR3 is CASSEEVTGGAFF. The CDR3 nucleotides read TGTGCCAGCAGTGAAGAGGTGACGGGTGGAGCTTTCTTT. The rearrangement uses TRBV2 and TRBJ1-1; unclear D gene. The CDR3 sequence is 13 residues long. Between the trimmed V and J ends, which lost 1 base and 10 bases, there was a span of 13 bases. Germline V gene sequence: CDR1 SNHLY, CDR2 FYNNEI.

The DNA of the CDR3 is TGTGCCAGCTCACCATCAGGGCGGTCCTACAATGAGCAGTTCTTC. The encoded protein is CASSPSGRSYNEQFF. V gene TRBV18 combines with J gene TRBJ2-1; a weak D match, TRBD1 (5 bases). V lost 2 bases and J lost 1, with 9 bases in between. The germline CDR1 and CDR2 sequences are KGHSH and LQKENI. This CDR3 contains 15 residues.

The chain combines TRBV5-5 with TRBJ2-5, with D possibly matching TRBD2 (5 bases). The V gene lost 1 base and the J gene lost 2 bases, with 15 bases spanning the gap. The CDR3 is 16 residues long. Germline assignment: CDR1 SGHKS and CDR2 YYEKEE (reference sequence). The CDR3 sequence is CASSLSLATGQETQYF. The CDR3 DNA is TGTGCCAGCAGCTTGTCCTTAGCAACGGGGCAAGAGACCCAGTACTTC. Together with reference TRBV5-5 and TRBJ2-5, the CDR3 gives the full variable domain: DAGVTQSPTHLIKTRGQQVTLRCSPISGHKSVSWYQQVLGQGPQFIFQYYEKEERGRGNFPDRFSARQFPNYSSELNVNALLLGDSALYLCASSLSLATGQETQYFGPGTRLLVL.

The J gene is TRBJ2-3, the V gene TRBV5-1, with 8 bases that match TRBD1. Trimming at V came to 4 bases and at J to 4 bases, leaving 5 bases not matched to a gene. From germline, CDR1 is SGHRS and CDR2 YFSETQ. CDR3 size: 14 residues. CDR3 in DNA: TGCGCCAGCAGCCCGCAGGACAGGGCAGATACGCAGTATTTT. Translating gives CASSPQDRADTQYF.

CDR3: CASNLGGQLNSPLHF. The DNA for the CDR3 is TGTGCCAGCAACCTTGGGGGACAGCTTAATTCACCCCTCCACTTT. The rearrangement links TRBV6-5 to TRBJ1-6, with 7 positions matching TRBD1. This CDR3 has 15 residues. Germline CDR1 reads MNHEY; CDR2 reads SVGAGI. V trimming: 7 bases; J trimming: 6 bases; junction bases outside the gene matches: 9.

Remarks on this clone: At one boundary the junction diverges from the germline segment, which might be a read error. The V call is TRBV4-2, the J call TRBJ1-2; D remains unclear. This CDR3 has 13 residues. Germline CDR1 and CDR2: LGHNA and YNFKEQ. DNA of the CDR3: TGTGCCAGCAGCCAAGATTTCAACTATGGCTACGCCTTC. Its translation is CASSQDFNYGYAF.

The chain joins TRBV9 to TRBJ1-3; 7 positions match TRBD1. The CDR3 totals 16 residues. Trimming removed 3 bases from V and 0 bases from J; junction bases left unmatched: 6. Germline V gene lookup returns CDR1 SGDLS and CDR2 YYNGEE. The CDR3 loop is CASSATGDSSGNTIYF. Written as DNA, the CDR3 is TGTGCCAGCAGCGCTACAGGGGATAGCTCTGGAAACACCATATATTTT. Variable domain in full (rest from reference TRBV9 and TRBJ1-3): DSGVTQTPKHLITATGQRVTLRCSPRSGDLSVYWYQQSLDQGLQFLIQYYNGEERAKGNILERFSAQQFPDLHSELNLSSLELGDSALYFCASSATGDSSGNTIYFGEGSWLTVV.

The chain recombines TRBV6-1 with TRBJ2-3, with D possibly being TRBD2 (5 bases). Germline V gene data show CDR1 as MNHNS and CDR2 as SASEGT. The V and J ends lost 6 bases and 0 bases respectively, with 13 bases between them. The CDR3 covers 15 residues. CDR3 sequence (DNA): TGTGCCAGCAGACGGAGGTTCGCTAGCACAGATACGCAGTATTTT. Amino acid sequence: CASRRRFASTDTQYF.

The chain is built from TRBV18 and TRBJ1-2, with TRBD1 matching over 7 bases. CDR3 length equals 13 residues. Germline V gene data show CDR1 as KGHSH and CDR2 as LQKENI. V shed 6 bases and J 7 bases; nucleotides not matched to a gene: 8. CDR3 region: CASSKTGSFGYTF. In DNA, the CDR3 is TGTGCCAGCTCCAAGACAGGGTCATTTGGCTACACCTTC.

The chain combines TRBV19 with TRBJ1-6, with D hard to call. The germline gives CDR1 LNHDA, CDR2 SQIVND (reference sequence). CDR3 length equals 15 residues. V was trimmed by 5 bases and J by 0 bases, leaving 8 bases between them. CDR3 coding DNA: TGTGCCAGTAGTGATGGCCTCTCCTATAATTCACCCCTCCACTTT. Its protein product is CASSDGLSYNSPLHF.

The CDR3: CASSSPPGTGGEQYF. CDR3 nucleotides: TGTGCCAGCAGTTCTCCTCCTGGGACAGGGGGCGAGCAGTACTTC. The V and J genes are TRBV6-5 and TRBJ2-7; 11 bases map to TRBD1. V lost 4 bases to trimming and J lost 6 bases; unmatched junction nucleotides: 8. This CDR3 has 15 amino acids. Germline values: CDR1 MNHEY, CDR2 SVGAGI.

This chain links TRBV19 with TRBJ2-7, with 10 positions matching TRBD2. Germline trimming cut 5 bases from V and 2 bases from J; bases unmatched to any gene: 18. CDR3 length equals 19 residues. Germline V gene lookup returns CDR1 LNHDA and CDR2 SQIVND (reference sequence). The CDR3 region is CASSPKGGRGTSATYEQYF. DNA of the CDR3: TGTGCCAGTAGTCCGAAAGGGGGTCGGGGGACTAGCGCTACCTACGAGCAGTACTTC.

The V gene is TRBV7-6, the J gene TRBJ2-6, with a tentative D call TRBD1 (6 bases). This CDR3 spans 15 amino acids. Germline V CDR1 and CDR2: SGHVS, FNYEAQ. Trimming pared 3 bases from V and 2 bases from J, leaving 8 bases between. The CDR3 region is CASSFRGTGANVLTF. The CDR3 DNA reads TGTGCCAGCAGCTTCAGGGGAACTGGGGCCAACGTCCTGACTTTC.

The chain joins TRBV19 to TRBJ2-3, with TRBD1 as a possible D gene (6 bases). The CDR3 is made up of 11 amino acids. Trimming took 8 bases from V and 7 from J, leaving 10 bases between them. Germline V gives CDR1 LNHDA, CDR2 SQIVND (reference sequence). Here the CDR3 DNA reads TGTGCCAGTGGGGGCTCTAATACGCAGTATTTT. Residues: CASGGSNTQYF.